This TCR beta chain was obtained from a study of shared clonotypes between healthy human individuals. The DNA input per sorted-subset replicate PCR was 200 ng, corresponding to 30,000 or so T cell genomes. The table came from immunoSEQ multiplex PCR; TCRdb's copy has only in-frame clones and leaves some out. The sample holds about 1 million clones, roughly 80% seen once. Study results and caveats: Naive CD4 clonotypes were shared across several donors at about 5.2%.

This clone appeared a few times. Its target is not known. The same CDR3 can be traced to other DNA sequences in this sample. Between the trimmed V and J ends, which lost 4 bases and 2 bases, there was a span of 9 bases. This CDR3 contains 13 residues. Germline V gene sequence: CDR1 SGHRS, CDR2 YFSETQ. The healthy adult donors were HIV-negative and reported no recent acute infections or vaccinations. Sequenced: memory CD4+ T cells sorted from blood. Subset noted: CD45RA-negative fraction. The chain recombines TRBV5-1 with TRBJ1-1; the D is unclear. The sequence derives from a man younger than 35 in good health. CDR3 residues: CASSLTANTEAFF. CDR3 coding DNA: TGCGCCAGCAGCCTTACAGCAAACACTGAAGCTTTCTTT.